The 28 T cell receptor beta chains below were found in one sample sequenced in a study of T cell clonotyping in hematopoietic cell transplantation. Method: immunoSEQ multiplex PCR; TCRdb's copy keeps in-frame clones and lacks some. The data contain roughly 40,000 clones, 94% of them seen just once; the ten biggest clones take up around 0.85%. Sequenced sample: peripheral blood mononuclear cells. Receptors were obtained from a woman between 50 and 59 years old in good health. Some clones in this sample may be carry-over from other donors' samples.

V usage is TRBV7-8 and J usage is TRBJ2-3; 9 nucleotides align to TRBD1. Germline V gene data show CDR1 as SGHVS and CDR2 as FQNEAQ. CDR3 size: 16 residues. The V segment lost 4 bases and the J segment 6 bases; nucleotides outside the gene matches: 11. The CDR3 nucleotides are TGTGCCAGCAGCTATGGACAGGGGACTTGGGTGGATACGCAGTATTTT. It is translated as CASSYGQGTWVDTQYF.

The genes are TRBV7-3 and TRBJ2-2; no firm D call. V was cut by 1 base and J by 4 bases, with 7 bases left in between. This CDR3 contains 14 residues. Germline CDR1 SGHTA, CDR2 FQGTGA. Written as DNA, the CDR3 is TGTGCCAGCAGCTTAAGGCCGGGCACCGGGGAGCTGTTTTTT. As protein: CASSLRPGTGELFF.

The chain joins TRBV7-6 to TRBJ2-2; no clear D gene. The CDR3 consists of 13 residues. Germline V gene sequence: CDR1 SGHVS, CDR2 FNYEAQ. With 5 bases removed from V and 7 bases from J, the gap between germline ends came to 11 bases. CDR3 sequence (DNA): TGTGCCAGCAGCCCGGTCAGGATCGGGGAGCTGTTTTTT. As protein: CASSPVRIGELFF.

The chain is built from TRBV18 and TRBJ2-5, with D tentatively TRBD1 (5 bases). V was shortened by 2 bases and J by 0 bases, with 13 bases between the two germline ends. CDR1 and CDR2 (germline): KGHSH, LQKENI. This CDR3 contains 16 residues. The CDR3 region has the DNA TGTGCCAGCTCACCATCACAGGCCACGTACCAAGAGACCCAGTACTTC. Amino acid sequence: CASSPSQATYQETQYF.

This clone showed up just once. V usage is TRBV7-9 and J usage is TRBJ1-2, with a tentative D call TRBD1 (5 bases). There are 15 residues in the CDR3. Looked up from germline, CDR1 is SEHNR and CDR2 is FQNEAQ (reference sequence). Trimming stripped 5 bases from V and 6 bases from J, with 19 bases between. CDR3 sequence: CASSPFSGTWDGYTF. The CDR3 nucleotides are TGTGCCAGCAGCCCTTTTTCCGGGACCTGGGATGGCTACACCTTC.

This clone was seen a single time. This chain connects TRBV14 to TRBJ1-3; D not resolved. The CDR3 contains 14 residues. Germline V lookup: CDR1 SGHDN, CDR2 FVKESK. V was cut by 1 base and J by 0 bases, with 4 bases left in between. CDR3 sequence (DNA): TGTGCCAGCAGCCAAGTGTTCTCTGGAAACACCATATATTTT. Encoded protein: CASSQVFSGNTIYF.

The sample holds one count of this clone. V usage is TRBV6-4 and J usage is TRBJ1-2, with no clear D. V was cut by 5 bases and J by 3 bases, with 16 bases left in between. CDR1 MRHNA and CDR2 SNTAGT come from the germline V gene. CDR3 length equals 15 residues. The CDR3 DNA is TGTGCCAGCAGTAAAGACCCCGACGGCGACTATGGCTACACCTTC. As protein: CASSKDPDGDYGYTF.

The CDR3 reads CASSQVSGPTDTQYF. CDR3 nucleotides: TGTGCCAGCAGCCAAGTCAGCGGACCCACAGATACGCAGTATTTT. The chain joins TRBV4-2 to TRBJ2-3; possibly TRBD2 for D (5 bases). Trimming cost V 1 base and J 2 bases, with 10 bases left between them. CDR1 is LGHNA and CDR2 is YNFKEQ in the germline V gene. CDR3 length: 15 amino acids.

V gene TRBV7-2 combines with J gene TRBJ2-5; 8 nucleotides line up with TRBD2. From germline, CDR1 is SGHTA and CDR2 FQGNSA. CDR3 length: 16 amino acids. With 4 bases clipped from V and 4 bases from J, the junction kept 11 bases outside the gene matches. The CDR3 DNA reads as TGTGCCAGCAGCTCAACCTTAGCACGGGGGGGAGAGACCCAGTACTTC. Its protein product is CASSSTLARGGETQYF.

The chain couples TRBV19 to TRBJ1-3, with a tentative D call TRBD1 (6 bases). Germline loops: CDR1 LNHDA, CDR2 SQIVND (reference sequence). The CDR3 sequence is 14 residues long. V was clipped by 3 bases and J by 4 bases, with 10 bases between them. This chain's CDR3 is CASSIWDIGNTIYF. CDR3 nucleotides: TGTGCCAGTAGTATTTGGGACATCGGAAACACCATATATTTT.

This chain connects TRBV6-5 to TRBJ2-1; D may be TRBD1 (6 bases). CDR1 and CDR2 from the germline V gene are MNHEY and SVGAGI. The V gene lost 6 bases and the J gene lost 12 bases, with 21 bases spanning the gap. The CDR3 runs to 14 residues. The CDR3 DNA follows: TGTGCCAGCAGCGTATCCCTCAGGGGATCCGCGCAGTTCTTC. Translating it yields CASSVSLRGSAQFF.

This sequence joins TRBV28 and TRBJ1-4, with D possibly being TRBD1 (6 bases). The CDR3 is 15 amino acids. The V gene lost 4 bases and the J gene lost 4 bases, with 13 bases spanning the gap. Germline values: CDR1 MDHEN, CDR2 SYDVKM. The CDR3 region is CASSSRDISNEKLFF. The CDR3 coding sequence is TGTGCCAGCAGTTCCCGGGACATCAGTAATGAAAAACTGTTTTTT.

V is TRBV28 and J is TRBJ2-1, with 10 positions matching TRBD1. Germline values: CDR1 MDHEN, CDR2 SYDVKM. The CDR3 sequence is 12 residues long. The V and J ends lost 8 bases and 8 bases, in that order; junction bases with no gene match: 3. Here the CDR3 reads CASLGTGDEQFF. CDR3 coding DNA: TGTGCCAGCTTGGGGACAGGGGATGAGCAGTTCTTC.

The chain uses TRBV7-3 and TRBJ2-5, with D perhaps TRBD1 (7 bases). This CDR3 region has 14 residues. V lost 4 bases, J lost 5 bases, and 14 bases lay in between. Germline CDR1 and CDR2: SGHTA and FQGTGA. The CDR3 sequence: CASSSQGGGETQYF. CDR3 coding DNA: TGTGCCAGCAGCTCGCAGGGGGGCGGGGAGACCCAGTACTTC.

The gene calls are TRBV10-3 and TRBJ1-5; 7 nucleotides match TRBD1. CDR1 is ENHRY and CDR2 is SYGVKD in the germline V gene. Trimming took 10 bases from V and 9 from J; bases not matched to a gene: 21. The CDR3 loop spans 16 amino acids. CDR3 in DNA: TGTGCCACCTCGGTGGCGACAGGGACCTCCTCGGGGCCCCAGCATTTT. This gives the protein CATSVATGTSSGPQHF.

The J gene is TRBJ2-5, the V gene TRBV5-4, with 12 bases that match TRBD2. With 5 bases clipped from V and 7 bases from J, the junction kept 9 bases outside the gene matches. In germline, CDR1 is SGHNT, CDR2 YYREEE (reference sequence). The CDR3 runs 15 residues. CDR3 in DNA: TGTGCCAGCAGGCCTAGCGGGGGGGCCACGGGGACCCAGTACTTC. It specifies CASRPSGGATGTQYF. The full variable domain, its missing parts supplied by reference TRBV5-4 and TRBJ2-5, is ETGVTQSPTHLIKTRGQQVTLRCSSQSGHNTVSWYQQALGQGPQFIFQYYREEENGRGNFPPRFSGLQFPNYSSELNVNALELDDSALYLCASRPSGGATGTQYFGPGTRLLVL.

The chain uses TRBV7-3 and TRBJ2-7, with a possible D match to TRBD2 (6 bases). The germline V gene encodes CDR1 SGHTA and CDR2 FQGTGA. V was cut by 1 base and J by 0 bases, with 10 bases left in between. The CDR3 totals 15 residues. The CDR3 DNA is TGTGCCAGCAGCTTAAGCGGGGAGAGCTCCTACGAGCAGTACTTC. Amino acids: CASSLSGESSYEQYF.

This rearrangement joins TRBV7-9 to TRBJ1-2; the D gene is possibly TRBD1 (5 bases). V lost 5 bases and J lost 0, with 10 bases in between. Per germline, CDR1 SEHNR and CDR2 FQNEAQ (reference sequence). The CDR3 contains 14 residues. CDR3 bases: TGTGCCAGCAGCCGACAGAGAACTAACTATGGCTACACCTTC. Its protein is CASSRQRTNYGYTF.

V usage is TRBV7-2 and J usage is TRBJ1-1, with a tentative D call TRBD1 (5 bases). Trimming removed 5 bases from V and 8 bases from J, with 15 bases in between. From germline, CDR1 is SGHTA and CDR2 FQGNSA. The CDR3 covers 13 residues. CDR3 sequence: CASSSREWGEAFF. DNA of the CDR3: TGTGCCAGCAGCAGCAGGGAGTGGGGGGAAGCTTTCTTT.

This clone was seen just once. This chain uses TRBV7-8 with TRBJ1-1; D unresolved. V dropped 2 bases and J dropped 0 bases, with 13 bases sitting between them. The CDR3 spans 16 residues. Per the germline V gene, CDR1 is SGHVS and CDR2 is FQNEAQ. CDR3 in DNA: TGTGCCAGCAGCTTATCGCCCCGGACTGTGAACACTGAAGCTTTCTTT. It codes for CASSLSPRTVNTEAFF.

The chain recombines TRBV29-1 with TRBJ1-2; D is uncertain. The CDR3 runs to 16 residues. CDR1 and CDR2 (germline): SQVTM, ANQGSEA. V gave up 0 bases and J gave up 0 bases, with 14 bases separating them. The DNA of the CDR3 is TGCAGCGTTGAAGAAGGCGGCGTATGGGCTAACTATGGCTACACCTTC. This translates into CSVEEGGVWANYGYTF.

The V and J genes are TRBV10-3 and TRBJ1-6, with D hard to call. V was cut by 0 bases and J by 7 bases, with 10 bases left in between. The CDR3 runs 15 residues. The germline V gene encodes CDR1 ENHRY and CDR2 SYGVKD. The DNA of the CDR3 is TGTGCCATCAGTGAGTCGGGGAAAGAAAATTCACCCCTCCACTTT. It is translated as CAISESGKENSPLHF.

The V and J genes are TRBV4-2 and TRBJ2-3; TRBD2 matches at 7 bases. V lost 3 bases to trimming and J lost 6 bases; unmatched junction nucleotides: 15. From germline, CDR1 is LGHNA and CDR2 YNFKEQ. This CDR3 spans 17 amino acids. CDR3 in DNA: TGTGCCAGCAGCCACAAGGCGCCTCCGGGGGGTCAGGATACGCAGTATTTT. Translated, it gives CASSHKAPPGGQDTQYF.

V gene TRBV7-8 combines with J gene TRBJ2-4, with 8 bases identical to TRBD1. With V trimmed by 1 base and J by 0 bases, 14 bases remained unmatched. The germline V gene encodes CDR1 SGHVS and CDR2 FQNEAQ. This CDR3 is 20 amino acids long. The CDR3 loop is CASSLGGIGTGALAKNIQYF. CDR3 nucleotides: TGTGCCAGCAGCTTAGGGGGCATAGGGACAGGCGCACTAGCCAAAAACATTCAGTACTTC.

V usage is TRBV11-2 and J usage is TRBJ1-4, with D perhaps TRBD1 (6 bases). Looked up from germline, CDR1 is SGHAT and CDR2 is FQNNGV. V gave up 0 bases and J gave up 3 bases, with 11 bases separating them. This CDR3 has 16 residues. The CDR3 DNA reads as TGTGCCAGCAGCTTAGAGGGGGGCTTATCTAATGAAAAACTGTTTTTT. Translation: CASSLEGGLSNEKLFF.

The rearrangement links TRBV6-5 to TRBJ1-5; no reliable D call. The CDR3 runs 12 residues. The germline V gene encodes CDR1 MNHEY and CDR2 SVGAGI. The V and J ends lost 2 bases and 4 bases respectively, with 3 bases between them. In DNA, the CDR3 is TGTGCCAGCAGTTACGCAAATCAGCCCCAGCATTTT. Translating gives CASSYANQPQHF.

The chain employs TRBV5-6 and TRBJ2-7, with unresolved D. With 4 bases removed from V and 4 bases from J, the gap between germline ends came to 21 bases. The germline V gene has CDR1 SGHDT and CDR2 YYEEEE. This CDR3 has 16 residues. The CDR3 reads CASSEGVSGRLYEQYF. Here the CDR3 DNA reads TGTGCCAGCAGCGAAGGAGTGTCAGGACGCTTATACGAGCAGTACTTC.

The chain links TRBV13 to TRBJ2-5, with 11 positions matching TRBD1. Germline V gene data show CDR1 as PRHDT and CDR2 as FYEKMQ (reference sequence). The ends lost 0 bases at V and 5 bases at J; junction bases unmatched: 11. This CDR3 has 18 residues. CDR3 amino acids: CASSLGDKGQGARETQYF. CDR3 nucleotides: TGTGCCAGCAGCTTAGGCGATAAAGGACAGGGGGCGAGGGAGACCCAGTACTTC.